The 8 T cell receptor beta chains presented below share a single source sample, sequenced in a study of regulatory T cells in long-lasting Graves disease. As to time point: persistent/refractory GD, antithyroid drugs over 5 years with positive TRAb. Isolated PBMC RNA provided the starting material for the TCR library. Assembly of TCR beta libraries relied on iRepertoire HTBI primers together with Arm-PCR of CDR3 regions. TCRdb reprocessed the multiplex PCR reads with MiXCR, giving one entry per CDR3 protein. Counted here are about 460,000 distinct CDR3 sequences, roughly 23% occurring once; the ten biggest clones make up under 15%. Sequencing used peripheral blood mononuclear cells (PBMCs), obtained when the disease was refractory, from a patient treated with antithyroid drugs. These TCRs come from a female donor with Graves disease.

V is TRBV7-2 and J is TRBJ2-5; either TRBD1 or TRBD2 may supply D (5 bases each). The CDR3 covers 15 residues. V lost 1 base, J lost 8 bases, and 17 bases lay in between. The germline V gene encodes CDR1 SGHTA and CDR2 FQGNSA. DNA for the CDR3: TGTGCCAGCAGCTTAGTTCTAGGGGCAGGAGGAACCCAGTACTTC. Its protein is CASSLVLGAGGTQYF.

This clonotype has a count of ten or more. This chain joins TRBV2 and TRBJ2-7; D is unclear. Trimming cost V 5 bases and J 6 bases, with 8 bases left between them. Germline CDR1 SNHLY, CDR2 FYNNEI. This CDR3 region has 11 residues. For the CDR3, the DNA is TGTGCCAGCAGTTCTCAGTTCGAGCAGTACTTC. Its protein product is CASSSQFEQYF.

This clonotype was observed many times. V usage is TRBV12-3 or TRBV12-4 and J usage is TRBJ1-6; D not resolved. The CDR3 contains 13 residues. Trimming left V 1 base short and J 7 bases short, with 5 bases between. DNA for the CDR3: TGTGCCAGCAGTTTAGAAGGGAATTCACCCCTCCACTTT. Amino acids: CASSLEGNSPLHF.

This clonotype was counted at least ten times. The V gene is TRBV28, the J gene TRBJ2-7; TRBD2 aligns across 10 bases. Per germline, CDR1 MDHEN and CDR2 SYDVKM. V lost 5 bases to trimming and J lost 2 bases; unmatched junction nucleotides: 21. The CDR3 contains 20 residues. CDR3 sequence: CASSPFSYYLAGGLTYEQYF. CDR3 sequence (DNA): TGTGCCAGCAGTCCCTTCTCATACTATTTAGCGGGGGGTCTTACCTACGAGCAGTACTTC.

At least ten counts were recorded for this clonotype. The chain is built from TRBV7-2 and TRBJ1-5; TRBD1 agrees at 8 bases. The CDR3 sequence is 15 residues long. After removal of 5 bases from V and 1 base from J, the junction contained 4 bases not matched to a gene. In germline, CDR1 is SGHTA, CDR2 FQGNSA. In DNA form, the CDR3 reads TGTGCCAGCAGCCCCGACAGGGGAAGCAATCAGCCCCAGCATTTT. Its protein product is CASSPDRGSNQPQHF.

The chain employs TRBV28 and TRBJ2-1; 10 bases line up with TRBD2. Germline-derived CDR1 and CDR2 are MDHEN and SYDVKM. The CDR3 runs 19 residues. With V trimmed by 2 bases and J by 7 bases, 17 bases remained unmatched. CDR3 loop: CASSLGWLAGVGDRNEQFF. Written as DNA, the CDR3 is TGTGCCAGCAGTTTAGGGTGGCTAGCGGGAGTTGGGGACCGGAATGAGCAGTTCTTC.

In this sample, this clonotype turned up many times. CDR3 DNA sequence: TGTGGGTCCCGTGGCCCCGAGGGGGTTCATTCACCCCTCCACTTT. Translating it yields CGSRGPEGVHSPLHF. The chain has TRBV28 and TRBJ1-6; the D gene is possibly TRBD1 (6 bases). There are 15 residues in the CDR3. In germline, CDR1 is MDHEN, CDR2 SYDVKM.

The V gene is TRBV11-2, the J gene TRBJ2-1, with 8 bases lining up with TRBD2. Unmatched junction bases numbered 7, after V lost 1 base and J lost 2 bases. The CDR3 is 17 residues long. Looked up from germline, CDR1 is SGHAT and CDR2 is FQNNGV. The chain's CDR3 is CASSLVEKGLAYNEQFF. The CDR3 coding sequence is TGTGCCAGCAGCTTAGTGGAAAAGGGACTAGCCTACAATGAGCAGTTCTTC.